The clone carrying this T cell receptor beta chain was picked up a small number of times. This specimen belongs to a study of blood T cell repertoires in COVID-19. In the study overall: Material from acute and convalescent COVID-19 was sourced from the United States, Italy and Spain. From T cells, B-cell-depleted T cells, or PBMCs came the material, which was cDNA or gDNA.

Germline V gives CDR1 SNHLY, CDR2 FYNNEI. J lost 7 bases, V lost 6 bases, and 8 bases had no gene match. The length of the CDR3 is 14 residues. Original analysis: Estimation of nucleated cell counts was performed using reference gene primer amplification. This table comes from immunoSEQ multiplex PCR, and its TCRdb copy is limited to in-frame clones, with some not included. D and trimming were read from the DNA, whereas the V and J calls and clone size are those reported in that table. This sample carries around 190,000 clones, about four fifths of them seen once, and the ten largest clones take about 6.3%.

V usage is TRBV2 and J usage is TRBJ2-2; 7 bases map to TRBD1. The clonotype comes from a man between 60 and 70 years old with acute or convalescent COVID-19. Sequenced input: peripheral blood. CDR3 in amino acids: CASRRGQGGGELFF. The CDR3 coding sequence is TGTGCCAGCAGGAGGGGGCAGGGCGGCGGGGAGCTGTTTTTT. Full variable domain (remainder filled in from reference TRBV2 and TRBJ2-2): EPEVTQTPSHQVTQMGQEVILRCVPISNHLYFYWYRQILGQKVEFLVSFYNNEISEKSEIFDDQFSVERPDGSNFTLKIRSTKLEDSAMYFCASRRGQGGGELFFGEGSRLTVL.